This T cell receptor (beta chain) comes out of a study of shared clonotypes between healthy human individuals. General study findings and limits: Clonotype sharing across donors was expected to vary with sequencing depth.

The germline CDR1 and CDR2 sequences are SGDLS and YYNGEE. Trimming left V 2 bases short and J 1 base short, with 9 bases between. The CDR3 consists of 15 residues. Clones were read by immunoSEQ multiplex PCR, and TCRdb kept only the in-frame ones, dropping some. The sample includes about 770,000 clones, around 77% seen only once; the top ten take more than 1.5%. Notes on this clone: Its target is unknown.

The receptor comes from a woman in her thirties in good health. The genes are TRBV9 and TRBJ2-2; D is ambiguous. The sample taken for sequencing was memory CD4+ T cells sorted from blood. This sample's subset: CD45RA-negative fraction. This CDR3 is CASSVASENTGELFF. CDR3 in DNA: TGTGCCAGCAGCGTCGCCAGCGAGAACACCGGGGAGCTGTTTTTT.